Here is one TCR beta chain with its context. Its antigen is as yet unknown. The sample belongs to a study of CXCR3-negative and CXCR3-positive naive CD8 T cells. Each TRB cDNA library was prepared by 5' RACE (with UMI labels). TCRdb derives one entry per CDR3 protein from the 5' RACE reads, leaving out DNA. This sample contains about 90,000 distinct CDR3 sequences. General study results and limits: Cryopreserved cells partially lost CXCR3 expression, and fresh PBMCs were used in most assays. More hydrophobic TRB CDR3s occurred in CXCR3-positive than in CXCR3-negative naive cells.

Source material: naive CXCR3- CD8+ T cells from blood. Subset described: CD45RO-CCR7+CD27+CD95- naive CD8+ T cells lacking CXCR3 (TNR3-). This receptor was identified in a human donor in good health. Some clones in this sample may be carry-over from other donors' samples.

The CDR3 region is CSVFVGTGDASGNTIYF. V usage is TRBV29-1 and J usage is TRBJ1-3; the D call of TRBD1 rests on TCRdb alone, since no DNA is present to check it. This CDR3 has 17 residues. Germline-derived CDR1 and CDR2 are SQVTM and ANQGSEA.